This TCR beta chain was observed in a study of a mutant IDH1 vaccine in newly diagnosed glioma. This clone occurred a few times. Described time point: baseline, week 1 (first vaccination visit). The treatment was: pre-vaccination baseline after standard-of-care therapy. This table comes from immunoSEQ multiplex PCR, and its TCRdb copy is limited to in-frame clones, with some not included. The table lists around 87,000 clones, about 80% of them singletons. The sample here was PBMCs, taken from a glioma patient treated with radiotherapy, temozolomide or both. The receptor was isolated from a woman in her fifties or sixties with glioma.

The CDR3 reads CASSDGADQPQHF. CDR3 coding DNA: TGTGCCAGCAGTGATGGTGCCGATCAGCCCCAGCATTTT. The gene calls are TRBV6-1 and TRBJ1-5, with D uncertain. CDR3 length equals 13 residues. In germline, CDR1 is MNHNS, CDR2 SASEGT. Trimming removed 3 bases from V and 5 bases from J, with 8 bases in between.